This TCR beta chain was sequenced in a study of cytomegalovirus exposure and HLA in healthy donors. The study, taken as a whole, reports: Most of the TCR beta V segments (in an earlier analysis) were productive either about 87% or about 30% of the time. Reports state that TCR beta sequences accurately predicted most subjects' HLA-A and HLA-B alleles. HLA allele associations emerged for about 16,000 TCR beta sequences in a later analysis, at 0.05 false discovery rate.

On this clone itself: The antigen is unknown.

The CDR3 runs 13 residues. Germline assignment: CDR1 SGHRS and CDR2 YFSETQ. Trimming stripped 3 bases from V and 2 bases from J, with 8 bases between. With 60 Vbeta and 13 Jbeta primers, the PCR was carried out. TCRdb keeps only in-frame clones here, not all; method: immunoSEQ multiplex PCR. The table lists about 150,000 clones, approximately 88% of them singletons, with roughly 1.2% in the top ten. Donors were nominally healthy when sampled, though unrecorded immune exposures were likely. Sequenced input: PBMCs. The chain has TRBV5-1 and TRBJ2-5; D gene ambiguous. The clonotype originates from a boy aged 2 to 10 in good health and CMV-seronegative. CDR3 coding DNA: TGCGCCAGCAGCTCACAGAGTCAAGAGACCCAGTACTTC. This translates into CASSSQSQETQYF.